A selection of T cell receptor beta chains follows, all from one sample in a study of cytomegalovirus exposure and HLA in healthy donors. Assay: immunoSEQ multiplex PCR; the TCRdb copy retains only in-frame clones and omits some. The data show just under 95,000 clones, roughly 73% seen once. The sequenced sample consisted of PBMCs. These receptor sequences come from a man aged 45 to 65 in good health and CMV-seropositive. The CDR3 runs from the conserved cysteine through the conserved F or W. The D gene is left open where the match is weak. The listing skips clone size in some rows; elsewhere it reads once, few, many or a size class.

>TRBJ1-2|TRBV7-9|.|.
TGTGCCAGCAGCTCGATACAGATAGACTATGGCTACACCTTC
CASSSIQIDYGYTF
>TRBJ2-7|TRBV5-1|.|TRBD1
TGCGCCAGCAGCTTGGCCTTTACTAACAGGGGTGAGCAGTACTTC
CASSLAFTNRGEQYF
>TRBJ1-2|TRBV5-1|.|TRBD1
TGCGCCAGCAGCGCCGGGACAGTCACTAACTATGGCTACCCCTTC
CASSAGTVTNYGYPF
>TRBJ1-1|TRBV19|few|.
TGTGCCAGTAGTGTTGACAGGAACACTGAAGCTTTCTTT
CASSVDRNTEAFF
>TRBJ2-3|TRBV7-9|.|TRBD1
TGTGCCAGCAGCTTAGCCGGGACAGGCACAGATACGCAGTATTTT
CASSLAGTGTDTQYF
>TRBJ2-1|TRBV27|.|TRBD2
TGTGCCAGCAGCGGCGAAGGGACTAGCGGGGGGGCCGTTTACAATGAGCAGTTCTTC
CASSGEGTSGGAVYNEQFF
>TRBJ2-7|TRBV7-2|few|.
TGTGCCAGCAGCTTAGTCGGGCAGGGCTCTTCCTACGAGCAGTACTTC
CASSLVGQGSSYEQYF
>TRBJ1-2|TRBV28|few|.
TGTGCCAGCAGTTTGCAGGGTTATGGCTACACCTTC
CASSLQGYGYTF
>TRBJ1-5|TRBV18|.|.
TGTGCCAGCTCACCTGAGAGGGTTGGTCAGCCCCAGCATTTT
CASSPERVGQPQHF
>TRBJ1-4|TRBV5-1|once|.
TGCGCCAGCAGCTTCATCAGGGGTGGAGTTAATGAAAAACTGTTTTTT
CASSFIRGGVNEKLFF
>TRBJ1-1|TRBV19|medium-sized|TRBD1
TGTGCCAGTAGTATTGACAGGGGTGAGCCTGAAGCTTTCTTT
CASSIDRGEPEAFF
>TRBJ1-1|TRBV6-1|.|TRBD1
TGTGCCAGCAGTGGAAACAGGGGGAACACTGAAGCTTTCTTT
CASSGNRGNTEAFF
>TRBJ1-4|TRBV5-1|.|TRBD1
TGCGCCAGCAGCTCGCAAGGGGGCGCCAATGAAAAACTGTTTTTT
CASSSQGGANEKLFF
>TRBJ2-5|TRBV5-6|.|TRBD1
TGTGCCAGCAGTCGCAGGACAGGTGTGGTTCAAGAGACCCAGTACTTC
CASSRRTGVVQETQYF
>TRBJ2-3|TRBV25-1|once|.
TGTGCCAGCAGCCCAAGAGGGGGGGTCCACACAGATACGCAGTATTTT
CASSPRGGVHTDTQYF
>TRBJ2-1|TRBV6-1|.|.
TGTGCCAGCAGTGAAGATGGGGGCCGGGGGGTATACAATGAGCAGTTCTTC
CASSEDGGRGVYNEQFF
>TRBJ2-1|TRBV25-1|.|.
TGTGCCAGCAAGCGGACAGTAAACCCCTACAATGAGCAGTTCTTC
CASKRTVNPYNEQFF
>TRBJ2-3|TRBV6-6|.|.
TGTGCCGCCGCCGGTGCAGGGGACCTCACAGATACGCAGTATTTT
CAAAGAGDLTDTQYF
>TRBJ2-1|TRBV15|.|TRBD1
TGTGCCACCAGCAGAGAACTCACAGGGGGCGCGAGCTCCTACAATGAGCAGTTCTTC
CATSRELTGGASSYNEQFF
>TRBJ1-1|TRBV5-1|.|TRBD1
TGCGCCAGCAGCTCGACAGGGGTTAACACTGAAGCTTTCTTT
CASSSTGVNTEAFF
>TRBJ2-1|TRBV29-1|.|TRBD2
TGCAGCGTTGAAGGGCTAGCGGGGGTTGAGCAGTTCTTC
CSVEGLAGVEQFF
>TRBJ1-4|TRBV4-3|few|.
TGCGCCAGCAGCCAGGCTACAGGGTTTAATGAAAAACTGTTTTTT
CASSQATGFNEKLFF
>TRBJ1-6|TRBV5-1|.|TRBD1
TGCGCCAGCAGGGGGGACAGGGGCGATTCACCCCTCAACTTT
CASRGDRGDSPLNF
>TRBJ2-3|TRBV30|.|.
TGTTCCTGGAGTTTAGACTCCGATACGCAGTATTTT
CSWSLDSDTQYF
>TRBJ2-3|TRBV30|.|TRBD2
TGTGCCTGGACTAGCGGGGGGAATTCAGATACGCAGTATTTT
CAWTSGGNSDTQYF
>TRBJ2-1|TRBV10-3|.|TRBD1
TGTGCCATCAGTGGAGCAGGACAGGTCGAGCAGTTCTTC
CAISGAGQVEQFF
>TRBJ1-4|TRBV6-5|.|.
TGTGCCAGCAGCCCGGGGGACGGTAGTGAAAAACTGTTTTTT
CASSPGDGSEKLFF
>TRBJ2-3|TRBV27|.|TRBD1
TGTGCCAGCAGTTTCACCGGGACAGGGTTCAGGAATACGCAGTATTTT
CASSFTGTGFRNTQYF
>TRBJ1-2|TRBV19|.|.
TGTGCCAGTAGTATTACCCAGATTAACTATGGCTACACCTTC
CASSITQINYGYTF
>TRBJ1-3|TRBV4-1|.|TRBD1
TGCGCCAGCAGCCGCCAACGACAGGGGACCTCTGGAAACACCATATATTTT
CASSRQRQGTSGNTIYF
>TRBJ1-2|TRBV19|.|TRBD1
TGTGCCAGTAGCCGTCCGACAGGGGGCGAAAATGGCTACACCTTC
CASSRPTGGENGYTF